The T cell receptor beta chain under discussion was sequenced for a study of CD8 T cells in Susac syndrome. After removal of 5 bases from V and 3 bases from J, the junction contained 7 bases not matched to a gene. Germline CDR1 is SGHVS and CDR2 is FQNEAQ. The CDR3 covers 14 residues. Sequencing of TCR beta was carried out in blood CD8+ and CD4+ T cells. Controls were age- and sex-matched healthy donors. Reverse transcription of roughly 0.5 to 1 ug RNA was carried out with random hexamers. TCRdb processed the immunoSEQ multiplex PCR reads anew with MiXCR; each CDR3 protein has one entry. The sample lists about 200,000 distinct CDR3 sequences, 85% to 95% seen once, with 0.095% to 0.12% in the top ten. Comment on this clonotype: Its antigen is still unknown.

The study's findings and limits: By the study's own acknowledgment, its TCR sequencing and HLA analysis included relatively few individuals.

This receptor was identified in a human donor in good health. Sequenced material: CD4+ T cells from PBMCs. This chain links TRBV7-8 with TRBJ2-7; 7 bases are shared with TRBD2. Here the CDR3 DNA reads TGTGCCAGCAGCGCCAACTCGGGGGGCTACGAGCAGTACGTC. Translating gives CASSANSGGYEQYV.